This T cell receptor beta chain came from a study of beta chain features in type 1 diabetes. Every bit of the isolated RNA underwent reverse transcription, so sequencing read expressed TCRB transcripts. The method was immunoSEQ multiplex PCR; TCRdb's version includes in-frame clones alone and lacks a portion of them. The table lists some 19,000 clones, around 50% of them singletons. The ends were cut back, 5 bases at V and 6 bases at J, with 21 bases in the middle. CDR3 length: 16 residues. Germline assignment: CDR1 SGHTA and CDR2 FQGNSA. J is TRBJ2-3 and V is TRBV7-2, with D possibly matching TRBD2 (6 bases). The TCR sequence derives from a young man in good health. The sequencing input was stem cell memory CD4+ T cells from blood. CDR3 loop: CASSRQGLNLGDTQYF. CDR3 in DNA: TGTGCCAGCAGCCGGCAAGGACTAAACTTAGGGGATACGCAGTATTTT.